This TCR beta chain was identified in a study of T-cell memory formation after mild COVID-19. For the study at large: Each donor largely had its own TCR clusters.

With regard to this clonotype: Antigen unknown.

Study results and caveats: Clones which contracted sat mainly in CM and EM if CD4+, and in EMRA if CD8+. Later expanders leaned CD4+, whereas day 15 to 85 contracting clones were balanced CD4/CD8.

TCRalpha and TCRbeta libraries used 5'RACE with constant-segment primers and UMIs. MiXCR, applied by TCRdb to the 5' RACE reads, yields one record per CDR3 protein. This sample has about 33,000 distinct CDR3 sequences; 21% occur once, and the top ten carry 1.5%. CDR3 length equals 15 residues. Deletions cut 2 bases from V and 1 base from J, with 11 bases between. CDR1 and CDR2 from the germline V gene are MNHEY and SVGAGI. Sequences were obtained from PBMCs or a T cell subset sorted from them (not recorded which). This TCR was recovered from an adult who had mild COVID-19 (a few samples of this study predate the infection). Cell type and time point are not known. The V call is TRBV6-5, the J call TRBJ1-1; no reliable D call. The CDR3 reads CASSYARVPNTEAFF. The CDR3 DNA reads TGTGCCAGCAGTTACGCGCGGGTACCGAACACTGAAGCTTTCTTT.